These 10 T cell receptor beta chains were sequenced from one sample in a study of blood T cell repertoires in COVID-19. Data came from immunoSEQ multiplex PCR; TCRdb stores just in-frame clones and leaves some out. This table holds around 160,000 clones, roughly nine tenths found once. Sequencing used peripheral blood. These receptors were obtained from a man aged 60 to 75 with acute or convalescent COVID-19.

The rearrangement uses TRBV27 and TRBJ2-4; perhaps TRBD2 as D (5 bases). The CDR3 consists of 16 residues. Trimming took 6 bases from V and 3 from J, leaving 18 bases between them. In germline, CDR1 is MNHEY, CDR2 SMNVEV (reference sequence). CDR3 in amino acids: CASSQRGFYDKNIQYF. In DNA, the CDR3 is TGTGCCAGCAGCCAGCGAGGGTTTTACGACAAAAACATTCAGTACTTC.

The CDR3 loop reads CASSQDRGSGVFHEQYF. CDR3 DNA sequence: TGTGCCAGCAGCCAAGATAGAGGTAGCGGGGTATTCCACGAGCAGTACTTC. V is TRBV3-1 (or the pseudogene TRBV3-2) and J is TRBJ2-7, with 8 bases fitting TRBD2. V gave up 0 bases and J gave up 5 bases; unmatched junction bases: 12. Germline V CDR1 and CDR2: LGHDT, YNNKEL (reference sequence). CDR3 size: 17 residues.

As regards this clone: Other DNA sequences of this sample code for an identical CDR3. V and J are TRBV24-1 and TRBJ2-1; 10 positions match TRBD1. J was trimmed by 6 bases and V by 3 bases; bases with no gene match: 4. CDR3 length equals 15 residues. Germline CDR1 reads KGHDR; CDR2 reads SFDVKD. The CDR3: CATSDPGQGSNEQFF. The CDR3 DNA reads TGTGCCACCAGTGATCCGGGACAGGGGAGCAATGAGCAGTTCTTC.

This chain joins TRBV18 and TRBJ2-2; 9 bases are shared with TRBD1. J gave up 6 bases and V 3 bases, and 11 bases lay outside the gene matches. The CDR3 contains 17 residues. Germline V CDR1 and CDR2: KGHSH, LQKENI. CDR3 DNA sequence: TGTGCCAGCTCACCGCAAGCCGGGACAGGGAGTTCCGGGGAGCTGTTTTTT. Encoded protein: CASSPQAGTGSSGELFF.

The V and J genes are TRBV5-4 and TRBJ2-1; D is unclear. The germline V and J ends were trimmed by 0 bases and 0 bases, with 10 bases remaining between them. The length of the CDR3 is 16 residues. Germline CDR1 reads SGHNT; CDR2 reads YYREEE (reference sequence). The CDR3 sequence: CASSLDSPISYNEQFF. The DNA for the CDR3 is TGTGCCAGCAGCTTGGACAGCCCAATCTCCTACAATGAGCAGTTCTTC.

The gene calls are TRBV6-5 and TRBJ2-3, with D hard to call. The CDR3 is 13 amino acids. Germline-derived CDR1 and CDR2 are MNHEY and SVGAGI. V was shortened by 8 bases and J by 5 bases, with 14 bases between the two germline ends. The CDR3 protein is CASDRVYKDTQYF. The CDR3 coding sequence is TGTGCCAGCGACCGGGTCTATAAAGATACGCAGTATTTT.

This chain links TRBV3-1 (or the pseudogene TRBV3-2) with TRBJ2-2, with 8 bases lining up with TRBD2. The V segment lost 8 bases and the J segment 2 bases; nucleotides outside the gene matches: 7. This CDR3 contains 15 residues. Per germline, CDR1 LGHDT and CDR2 YNNKEL (reference sequence). The chain's CDR3 is CASHKRGINTGELFF. The CDR3 DNA follows: TGTGCCAGCCATAAGCGGGGGATTAACACCGGGGAGCTGTTTTTT.

The rearrangement uses TRBV2 and TRBJ1-2; a weak D match, TRBD1 (5 bases). Germline loops: CDR1 SNHLY, CDR2 FYNNEI. V was clipped by 8 bases and J by 1 base, with 11 bases between them. This CDR3 has 13 amino acids. The CDR3 coding sequence is TGTGCCAGCGTACAGGAGATTAACTATGGCTACACCTTC. Its translation is CASVQEINYGYTF.

The gene calls are TRBV19 and TRBJ2-1; 9 bases map to TRBD2. Germline CDR1 LNHDA, CDR2 SQIVND (reference sequence). This CDR3 is 15 amino acids long. V gave up 5 bases and J gave up 5 bases; unmatched junction bases: 7. DNA of the CDR3: TGTGCCAGTAGTCGTGCGACTAGCGGCAACAATGAGCAGTTCTTC. Amino acid sequence: CASSRATSGNNEQFF.

This clone was counted only a few times. The chain joins TRBV24-1 to TRBJ2-3, with TRBD1 as a possible D gene (5 bases). The CDR3 runs 11 residues. V lost 12 bases and J 6 bases, leaving 12 bases between the germline ends. Germline CDR1 reads KGHDR; CDR2 reads SFDVKD. The CDR3 region is CAASQGDTQYF. The DNA for the CDR3 is TGTGCCGCATCCCAGGGCGATACGCAGTATTTT.